The table lists the clone carrying this T cell receptor beta chain with a few counts. Its matching antigen is unknown. The record originates from a study of post-analysis software for immune sequencing data. Study context: Recorded disease courses covered relapsing-remitting, secondary progressive and progressive-relapsing multiple sclerosis. Some patients had no subtype annotation. Study-level findings and limits: Patients carried 4 or 5 TRBV segments more frequently than controls did, and TRBV5-6, TRBV5-1 and TRBV20-1 were among them. Diversity measured as normalized Chao1 was significantly lower in multiple sclerosis patients than in controls. Batch-mates among the samples co-clustered strongly by F measure.

Tagging with unique molecular identifiers was a feature of the TCR beta cDNA libraries. There were roughly 0.95 to 10 million T cells, and some 500,000 cDNA molecules came from them. TCRdb re-called the PCR reads through MiXCR, storing one row per CDR3 protein. Of fewer than 850,000 distinct CDR3 sequences in the sample, 25% to 30% are singletons; the top ten hold 0.5% to 0.6%. CDR1 is LGHDT, CDR2 YNNKEL, per germline (reference sequence). The V gene lost 0 bases and the J gene lost 5 bases, with 16 bases spanning the gap. The CDR3 extends over 16 amino acids. The genes are TRBV3-1 and TRBJ2-5; the D gene is possibly TRBD2 (7 bases). The TCR originated in a girl between 10 and 17 years old with multiple sclerosis. Sequencing was carried out using blood. The CDR3 loop reads CASSQDQQGGWETQYF. Here the CDR3 DNA reads TGTGCCAGCAGCCAAGATCAACAGGGAGGGTGGGAGACCCAGTACTTC.